This T cell receptor (beta chain) appears in the sequencing data of a study of somatic mutations in cytotoxic T cells in rheumatoid arthritis. Study summary: Among the T-cell populations stained with V beta antibodies, some were separated by flow sorting at nearly 100% purity, including V beta1+ cells whose TCRB was sequenced.

Study-wide points: Within 8 of 65 patients, the single biggest CD8+ clone made up more than 20% of CD8+ cells. For CD8+ T-cell clonality, rheumatoid arthritis patients and age-matched healthy controls did not differ significantly. Nobody knew which antigens the expanded CD8+ clones targeted.

Some clones are missing from TCRdb's copy, which holds only in-frame ones; the method was immunoSEQ multiplex PCR. Found here are 35,000 to 40,000 clones, more than 80% of them singletons; the top ten hold more than 2.5%. With respect to this clone: The antigen remains undetermined.

The receptor comes from a man aged 40-49 years in good health. The sample consisted of CD8+ T cells sorted from blood.

CDR3 bases: TGTGCCACCAGCAGAGTTGCGGGGCTCAATACGGGGGAGCAGTACTTC. Protein sequence: CATSRVAGLNTGEQYF. The V and J genes are TRBV15 and TRBJ2-7, with TRBD2 as a possible D gene (6 bases). The CDR3 has 16 residues. V lost 1 base to trimming and J lost 7 bases, with 20 bases between them. Germline CDR1 is LNHNV and CDR2 is YYDKDF (reference sequence).